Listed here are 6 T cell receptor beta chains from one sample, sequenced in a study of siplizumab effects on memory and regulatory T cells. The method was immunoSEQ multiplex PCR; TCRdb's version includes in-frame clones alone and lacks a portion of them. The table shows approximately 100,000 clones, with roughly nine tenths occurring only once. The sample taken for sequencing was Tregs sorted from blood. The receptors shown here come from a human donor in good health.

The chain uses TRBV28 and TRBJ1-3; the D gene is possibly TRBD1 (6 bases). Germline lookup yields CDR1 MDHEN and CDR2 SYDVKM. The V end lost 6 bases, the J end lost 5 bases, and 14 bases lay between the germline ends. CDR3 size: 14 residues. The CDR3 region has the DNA TGTGCCAGCAGGGAGGGGGGAACCAGAAACACCATATATTTT. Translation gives CASREGGTRNTIYF.

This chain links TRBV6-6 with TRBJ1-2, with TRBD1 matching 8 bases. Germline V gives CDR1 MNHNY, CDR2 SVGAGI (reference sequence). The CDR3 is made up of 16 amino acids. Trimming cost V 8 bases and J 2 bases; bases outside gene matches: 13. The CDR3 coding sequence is TGTGCCAGCTCGGGTCGTCAGGGGGCTAGAAACTATGGCTACACCTTC. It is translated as CASSGRQGARNYGYTF.

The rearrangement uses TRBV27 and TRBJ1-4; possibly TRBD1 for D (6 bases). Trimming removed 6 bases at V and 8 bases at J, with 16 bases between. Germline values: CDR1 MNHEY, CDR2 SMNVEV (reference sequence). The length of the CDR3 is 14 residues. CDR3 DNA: TGTGCCAGCAGAAGACTCCAGGACAGCGAAAAACTGTTTTTT. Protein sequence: CASRRLQDSEKLFF.

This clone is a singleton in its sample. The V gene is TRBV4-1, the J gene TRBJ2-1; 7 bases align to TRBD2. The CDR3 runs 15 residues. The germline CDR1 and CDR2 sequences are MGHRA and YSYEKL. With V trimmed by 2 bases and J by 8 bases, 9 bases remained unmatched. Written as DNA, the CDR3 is TGCGCCAGCAGCCAACCGTTTGCGGGAGAGGATGAGCAGTTCTTC. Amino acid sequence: CASSQPFAGEDEQFF.

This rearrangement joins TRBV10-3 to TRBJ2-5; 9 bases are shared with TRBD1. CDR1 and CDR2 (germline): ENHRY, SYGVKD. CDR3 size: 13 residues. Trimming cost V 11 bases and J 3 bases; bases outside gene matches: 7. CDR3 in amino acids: CAANRGLEETQYF. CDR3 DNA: TGTGCCGCAAACAGGGGGCTGGAAGAGACCCAGTACTTC.

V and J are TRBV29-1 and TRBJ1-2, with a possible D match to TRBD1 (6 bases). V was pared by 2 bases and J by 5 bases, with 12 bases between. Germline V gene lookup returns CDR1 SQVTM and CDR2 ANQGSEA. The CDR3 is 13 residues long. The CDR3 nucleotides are TGCAGCGTTGAATCTGGGGGCGGATATGGCTACACCTTC. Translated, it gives CSVESGGGYGYTF.